Each of the 27 T cell receptor beta chains below was sequenced from the same sample in a study (dated by TCRdb to between 2014 and 2017). Receptors were amplified or captured by 5' RACE. Sequencing used an Illumina MiSeq. TCRdb passed the public sequencing reads through fastp at Q25 and MiXCR, retaining productive beta sequences. All rows with the same CDR3 protein become a single entry with the most common DNA and genes. The sample data list tens of thousands of distinct CDR3 sequences, and roughly 26% of these were observed just once. The ten largest clones represent about 3.9% of the sample. Sequences were obtained from naive CD4+ T cells sorted from a lymph node. Read against the paper, the sample's cell subset or site label means: naive CD4+ T cells, CD4+CD45RA+CD25-. These TCRs come from a female donor with breast cancer.

As to this clonotype: The junction does not match germline at one end; this may be a read error. V and J are TRBV7-3 and TRBJ2-1, with 9 bases that match TRBD1. The CDR3 is 17 residues long. Germline V gene data show CDR1 as SGHTA and CDR2 as FQGTGA. CDR3 DNA: TGTGCCAGCAGCTTAGGCGCCGGGACAGGGATCTACAATGAGCAGTTCTTT. Protein product: CASSLGAGTGIYNEQFF.

The rearrangement links TRBV12-3 or TRBV12-4 to TRBJ1-6; D remains unclear. V was cut by 2 bases and J by 8 bases, with 10 bases left in between. This CDR3 is 14 amino acids long. The CDR3 sequence: CASSLSSGDSPLHF. The CDR3 nucleotides read TGTGCCAGCAGTTTATCCAGCGGGGATTCACCCCTCCACTTT.

There are many counts of this clonotype. This chain connects TRBV5-1 to TRBJ2-7, with D unresolved. There are 14 residues in the CDR3. Germline V gives CDR1 SGHRS, CDR2 YFSETQ. V lost 0 bases and J 7 bases, leaving 14 bases between the germline ends. CDR3 amino acids: CASSLVQVSGEQYF. The CDR3 DNA is TGCGCCAGCAGCTTGGTGCAGGTTTCGGGTGAGCAGTACTTC.

With respect to this clonotype: The CDR3 carries no conserved terminal phenylalanine or tryptophan, so it likely arises from a read error. The DNA for the CDR3 is TGCGCCAGCAGCCAAGAGGCTAGCGGGTACAATGAGCAGTTCCTC. This sequence encodes CASSQEASGYNEQFL. The V call is TRBV4-1, the J call TRBJ2-1, with TRBD2 matching 8 bases. CDR3 size: 15 residues. Per germline, CDR1 MGHRA and CDR2 YSYEKL. The V gene end was trimmed by 0 bases and the J gene end by 4 bases; junction bases not matched to a gene: 2.

This clonotype was recorded many times. The J gene is TRBJ2-1, the V gene TRBV5-1; D is ambiguous. Germline assignment: CDR1 SGHRS and CDR2 YFSETQ. This CDR3 has 12 residues. Trimming took off 1 base at V and 10 bases at J, with 9 bases between the two ends. CDR3 protein: CASSLSVGEQFF. CDR3 coding DNA: TGCGCCAGCAGCTTGTCCGTCGGCGAGCAGTTCTTC.

The rearrangement joins TRBV7-2 to TRBJ1-2; TRBD1 might be the D (5 bases). V was shortened by 4 bases and J by 4 bases, with 16 bases between the two germline ends. The CDR3 totals 15 residues. Germline values: CDR1 SGHTA, CDR2 FQGNSA. As DNA, the CDR3 is TGTGCCAGCAGCTGGAGGCACGGGGGGGGCTATGGCTACACCTTC. This encodes CASSWRHGGGYGYTF. Full variable domain (rest looked up from reference TRBV7-2 and TRBJ1-2): GAGVSQSPSNKVTEKGKDVELRCDPISGHTALYWYRQSLGQGLEFLIYFQGNSAPDKSGLPSDRFSAERTGGSVSTLTIQRTQQEDSAVYLCASSWRHGGGYGYTFGSGTRLTVV.

There are many counts of this clonotype. This chain connects TRBV4-1 to TRBJ1-6; 9 nucleotides agree with TRBD1. The ends lost 4 bases at V and 8 bases at J; junction bases unmatched: 3. Germline-derived CDR1 and CDR2 are MGHRA and YSYEKL. The CDR3 spans 14 residues. This CDR3 is CASSLGQGYSPLHF. The CDR3 nucleotides are TGCGCCAGCAGCCTGGGACAGGGTTATTCACCCCTCCACTTT.

This clonotype has just a few counts. V and J are TRBV4-2 and TRBJ2-7; 12 bases line up with TRBD2. Germline CDR1 and CDR2: LGHNA and YNFKEQ. Losses at the gene ends were 4 bases for V and 3 bases for J; bases not matched to a gene: 4. The CDR3 has 15 amino acids. In DNA form, the CDR3 reads TGTGCCAGCAGCCTGAGACTAGCGGGGGTCTACGAGCAGTACTTC. It is translated as CASSLRLAGVYEQYF.

This clonotype was seen more than once but under ten times. This chain connects TRBV7-2 to TRBJ2-7, with no clear D. Trimming took off 5 bases at V and 2 bases at J, with 16 bases between the two ends. The CDR3 length is 15 residues. Germline V gene data show CDR1 as SGHTA and CDR2 as FQGNSA. DNA for the CDR3: TGTGCCAGCAGCCGAGATATATTAGCACCCTACGAGCAGTACTTC. It yields the protein CASSRDILAPYEQYF.

This clonotype was seen at least ten times. The V call is TRBV28, the J call TRBJ1-3; perhaps TRBD1 as D (5 bases). Between the trimmed V and J ends, which lost 2 bases and 3 bases, there was a span of 11 bases. In germline, CDR1 is MDHEN, CDR2 SYDVKM. This CDR3 has 15 residues. This CDR3 is CASSLGGAGGNTIYF. CDR3 DNA: TGTGCCAGCAGTTTAGGAGGGGCTGGTGGAAACACCATATATTTT.

V is TRBV4-1 and J is TRBJ2-7; a possible D gene is TRBD2 (6 bases). Trimming pared 10 bases from V and 4 bases from J, leaving 11 bases between. The CDR3 is 11 amino acids. Germline V lookup: CDR1 MGHRA, CDR2 YSYEKL. This chain's CDR3 is CATGSAYEQYF. Here the CDR3 DNA reads TGCGCCACCGGGAGCGCGTACGAGCAGTACTTC.

The J gene is TRBJ2-5, the V gene TRBV7-9; TRBD1 matches 12 bases. The CDR3 covers 16 residues. V shed 4 bases and J 5 bases; nucleotides not matched to a gene: 8. Germline V gives CDR1 SEHNR, CDR2 FQNEAQ (reference sequence). The CDR3 reads CASSSPGTGGAETQYF. In nucleotides, the CDR3 is TGTGCCAGCAGCTCACCCGGGACAGGGGGCGCGGAGACCCAGTACTTC.

This clonotype was observed a few times. The rearrangement uses TRBV4-3 and TRBJ2-3, with 8 bases lining up with TRBD2. Looked up from germline, CDR1 is LGHNA and CDR2 is YSLEER. CDR3 length equals 17 residues. V shed 0 bases, J shed 4 bases, and the junction held 9 bases outside the gene matches. The CDR3 DNA reads as TGCGCCAGCAGCCAAGATAGGGCGGGAGGTTTGTCAGATACGCAGTATTTT. Translated: CASSQDRAGGLSDTQYF.

This clonotype was counted only a few times. The V and J genes are TRBV12-3 or TRBV12-4 and TRBJ1-3, with a weak D call TRBD1 (5 bases). The germline V and J ends were trimmed by 5 bases and 0 bases, with 14 bases remaining between them. The CDR3 totals 16 residues. The CDR3 sequence: CASSNGHSSSGNTIYF. As DNA, the CDR3 is TGTGCCAGCAGTAATGGACATTCCAGCTCTGGAAACACCATATATTTT.

V gene TRBV6-5 combines with J gene TRBJ1-1; D is uncertain. V gave up 6 bases and J gave up 7 bases, with 15 bases separating them. Germline V lookup: CDR1 MNHEY, CDR2 SVGAGI. The CDR3 sequence is 13 residues long. As DNA, the CDR3 is TGTGCCAGCAGCCTGGGAGGGTCTGGTGAAGCTTTCTTT. Translating gives CASSLGGSGEAFF.

The gene calls are TRBV6-1 and TRBJ1-2; D unclear. Germline V CDR1 and CDR2: MNHNS, SASEGT. The germline V and J ends were trimmed by 1 base and 4 bases, with 13 bases remaining between them. The CDR3 has 15 residues. CDR3 sequence (DNA): TGTGCCAGCAGTGAAGGGGTAGGGAGGACCTATGGCTACACCTTC. The encoded protein is CASSEGVGRTYGYTF.

The CDR3 DNA sequence: TGTGCCAGCAGCTTAGATTTTGGACCGCACGCTGGAAACACCATATATTTT. Translation gives CASSLDFGPHAGNTIYF. J is TRBJ1-3 and V is TRBV11-2; D is ambiguous. The V gene's germline CDR1 is SGHAT and CDR2 FQNNGV. Trimming left V 0 bases short and J 2 bases short, with 14 bases between. The CDR3 runs 17 residues.

By share, this clonotype ranks as medium-sized. J is TRBJ1-1 and V is TRBV29-1, with D unclear. The CDR3 loop spans 10 amino acids. Germline V gene sequence: CDR1 SQVTM, CDR2 ANQGSEA. The germline V and J ends were trimmed by 4 bases and 7 bases, with 7 bases remaining between them. CDR3 sequence: CSVVWGEAFF. DNA for the CDR3: TGCAGCGTTGTGTGGGGTGAAGCTTTCTTT.

This clonotype has only a few counts. The V and J genes are TRBV3-1 and TRBJ2-5; the D gene is possibly TRBD2 (6 bases). Germline V lookup: CDR1 LGHDT, CDR2 YNNKEL (reference sequence). V lost 7 bases and J 2 bases, leaving 14 bases between the germline ends. CDR3 length equals 14 residues. CDR3 nucleotides: TGTGCCAGCAAACGTGGGACTGAACAAGAGACCCAGTACTTC. As protein: CASKRGTEQETQYF.

This chain links TRBV5-1 with TRBJ1-2, with TRBD1 identical over 8 bases. The CDR3 contains 14 residues. Germline V gene data show CDR1 as SGHRS and CDR2 as YFSETQ. Germline trimming cut 4 bases from V and 4 bases from J; bases unmatched to any gene: 6. Here the CDR3 reads CASSPGQGGYGYTF. Written as DNA, the CDR3 is TGCGCCAGCAGCCCAGGACAGGGTGGCTATGGCTACACCTTC. The entire variable domain, with the rest obtained from reference TRBV5-1 and TRBJ1-2, is as follows: KAGVTQTPRYLIKTRGQQVTLSCSPISGHRSVSWYQQTPGQGLQFLFEYFSETQRNKGNFPGRFSGRQFSNSRSEMNVSTLELGDSALYLCASSPGQGGYGYTFGSGTRLTVV.

V usage is TRBV6-2 or TRBV6-3 and J usage is TRBJ2-7; the D is unclear. Per the germline V gene, CDR1 is MNHEY and CDR2 is SVGEGT. With 0 bases removed from V and 2 bases from J, the gap between germline ends came to 11 bases. This CDR3 is built from 15 residues. CDR3: CASSYSFAVPYEQYF. The CDR3, as DNA: TGTGCCAGCAGTTACTCGTTTGCCGTACCCTACGAGCAGTACTTC.

In the case of this clonotype: Since a much larger clone is just one base distant, this may be a read error. This chain links TRBV20-1 with TRBJ2-1, with a weak D call TRBD2 (5 bases). Germline-derived CDR1 and CDR2 are DFQATT and SNEGSKA (reference sequence). The CDR3 loop spans 14 amino acids. For the CDR3, the DNA is TGCGGTGCTAGAGGCGGGCCCAGAGGTAATGAGCAGTTCTTC. This gives the protein CGARGGPRGNEQFF.

This clonotype was detected only a few times. The V call is TRBV20-1, the J call TRBJ2-5, with D perhaps matching TRBD1 (7 bases). CDR3 size: 13 residues. Germline V gene sequence: CDR1 DFQATT, CDR2 SNEGSKA (reference sequence). Deletions cut 4 bases from V and 7 bases from J, with 16 bases between. CDR3 in DNA: TGCAGTGCTATCAGGGGGGATTCAGGGACCCAGTACTTC. The encoded protein is CSAIRGDSGTQYF.

This clonotype was counted only a few times. A read error is likely, as this CDR3 ends without the conserved phenylalanine or tryptophan. The rearrangement links TRBV2 to TRBJ1-2; 8 bases match TRBD1. This CDR3 comprises 15 residues. Trimming at V came to 3 bases and at J to 6 bases, leaving 9 bases not matched to a gene. Germline loops: CDR1 SNHLY, CDR2 FYNNEI. DNA of the CDR3: TGTGCCAGCAGTGACGGGACAGGATTAGGTCATGGCTACACCGTC. Its protein product is CASSDGTGLGHGYTV.

The chain links TRBV7-9 to TRBJ1-6; no definite D call. CDR3 length equals 11 residues. From germline, CDR1 is SEHNR and CDR2 FQNEAQ (reference sequence). The V gene lost 5 bases and the J gene lost 7 bases, with 3 bases spanning the gap. As DNA, the CDR3 is TGTGCCAGCAGCCTCAATTCACCCCTCCACTTT. Translating it yields CASSLNSPLHF.

CDR3 sequence (DNA): TGCGCCAGCAGCTCCAGGACAGGTTCGGCCGAGCAGTACTTC. The encoded protein is CASSSRTGSAEQYF. V is TRBV5-1 and J is TRBJ2-7, with 7 bases aligning to TRBD1. The CDR3 has 14 amino acids. The V and J ends lost 3 bases and 6 bases, in that order; junction bases with no gene match: 9. In germline, CDR1 is SGHRS, CDR2 YFSETQ.

The table lists this clonotype with a few counts. J is TRBJ2-1 and V is TRBV3-1, with 13 bases identical to TRBD2. V was clipped by 3 bases and J by 6 bases; unmatched bases: 5. There are 16 residues in the CDR3. In germline, CDR1 is LGHDT, CDR2 YNNKEL (reference sequence). The CDR3 loop reads CASSHFRLAGGNEQFF. The DNA of the CDR3 is TGTGCCAGCAGCCATTTTAGACTAGCGGGAGGCAATGAGCAGTTCTTC.